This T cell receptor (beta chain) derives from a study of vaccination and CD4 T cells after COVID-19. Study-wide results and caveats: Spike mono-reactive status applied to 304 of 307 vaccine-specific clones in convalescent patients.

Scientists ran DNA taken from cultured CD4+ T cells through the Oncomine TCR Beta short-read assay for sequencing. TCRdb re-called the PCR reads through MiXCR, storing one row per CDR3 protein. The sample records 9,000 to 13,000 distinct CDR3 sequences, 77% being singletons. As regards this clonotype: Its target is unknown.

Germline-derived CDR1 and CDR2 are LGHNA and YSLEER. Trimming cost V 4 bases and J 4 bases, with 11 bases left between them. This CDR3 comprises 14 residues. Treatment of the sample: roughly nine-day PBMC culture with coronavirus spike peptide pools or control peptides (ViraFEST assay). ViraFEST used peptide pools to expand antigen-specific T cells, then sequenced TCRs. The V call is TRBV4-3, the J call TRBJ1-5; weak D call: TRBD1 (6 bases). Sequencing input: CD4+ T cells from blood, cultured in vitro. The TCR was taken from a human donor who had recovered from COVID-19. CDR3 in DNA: TGCGCCAGCAGCCTCGGACAGAGTAATCAGCCCCAGCATTTT. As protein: CASSLGQSNQPQHF.